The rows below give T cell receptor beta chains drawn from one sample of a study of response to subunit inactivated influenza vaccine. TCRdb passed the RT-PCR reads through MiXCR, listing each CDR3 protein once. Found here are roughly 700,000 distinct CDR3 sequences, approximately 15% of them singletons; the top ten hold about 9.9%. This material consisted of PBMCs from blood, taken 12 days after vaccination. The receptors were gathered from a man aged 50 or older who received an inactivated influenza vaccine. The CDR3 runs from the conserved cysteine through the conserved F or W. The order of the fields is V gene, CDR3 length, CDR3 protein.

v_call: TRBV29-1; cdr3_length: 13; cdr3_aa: CSVVLRFQETQYF
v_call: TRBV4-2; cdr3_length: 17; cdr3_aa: CASSHKTGSGTYNEQFF
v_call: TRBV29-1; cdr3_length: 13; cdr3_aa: CSGELPGADTQYF
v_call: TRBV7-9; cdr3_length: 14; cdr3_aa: CASRPNTGGGEQFF
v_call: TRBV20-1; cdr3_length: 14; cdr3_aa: CSARDLVDNQPQHF
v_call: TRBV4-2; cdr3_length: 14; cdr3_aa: CASSQPILGYEQYF
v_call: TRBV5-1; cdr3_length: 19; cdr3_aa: CASSSRQGSGLSTNEKLFF
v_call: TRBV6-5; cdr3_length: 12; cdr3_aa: CASLGSDTEAFF
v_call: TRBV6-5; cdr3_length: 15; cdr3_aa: CASSSSAGGNQPQHF
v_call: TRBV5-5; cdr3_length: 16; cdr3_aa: CASSPWARGLKNIQYF
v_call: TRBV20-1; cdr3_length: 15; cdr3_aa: CSAMGLAGYTDTQYF
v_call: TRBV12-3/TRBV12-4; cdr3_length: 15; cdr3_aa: CASSFRGRASGELFF
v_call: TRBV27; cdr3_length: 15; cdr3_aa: CASSSWEGGANVLTF
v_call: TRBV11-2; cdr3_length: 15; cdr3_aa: CASSLGGRSYNEQFF
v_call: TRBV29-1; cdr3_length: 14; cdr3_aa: CSVPEPRGPDTQYF
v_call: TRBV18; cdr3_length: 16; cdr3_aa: CASSPSGKTGGETQYF
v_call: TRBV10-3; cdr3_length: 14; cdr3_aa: CAVRPTSGSYEQYF
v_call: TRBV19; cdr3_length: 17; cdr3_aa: CASSIRGPGQSIETQYF
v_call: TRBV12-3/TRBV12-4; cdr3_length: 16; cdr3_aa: CASSLLGQTSTDTQYF
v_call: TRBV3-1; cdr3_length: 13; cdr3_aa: CASSQVGNYEQYF
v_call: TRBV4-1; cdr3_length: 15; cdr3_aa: CASSLRLGVGETQYF
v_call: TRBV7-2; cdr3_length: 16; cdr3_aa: CASSLVGRIPTDTQYF
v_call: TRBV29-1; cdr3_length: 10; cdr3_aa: CSVSSDTQYF
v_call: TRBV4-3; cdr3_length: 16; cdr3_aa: CASSQDWRVRRGEQYF
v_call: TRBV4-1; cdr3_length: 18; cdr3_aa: CASSQGLYGGGAAYEQYF
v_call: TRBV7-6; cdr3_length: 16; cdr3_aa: CASSSHPGIDTDTQYF
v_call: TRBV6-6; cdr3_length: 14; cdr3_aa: CASSYSRQTYEQYF
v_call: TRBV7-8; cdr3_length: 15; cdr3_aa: CASSLNSLGGYEQYF
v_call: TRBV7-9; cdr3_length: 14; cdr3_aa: CASSSDLIAVTQYF
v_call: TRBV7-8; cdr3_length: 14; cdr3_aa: CANSPRGGHYEQYF
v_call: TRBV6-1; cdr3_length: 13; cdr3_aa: CASSEKGGREAFF
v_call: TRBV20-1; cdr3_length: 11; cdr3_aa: CSAPARVQQFF
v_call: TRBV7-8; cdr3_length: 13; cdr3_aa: CASSHSPRQPQHF